The 20 T cell receptor beta chains below were found in one sample sequenced in a study of graft-versus-host responses after intestinal transplantation. The antigens of these receptors remain unknown. Data came from immunoSEQ multiplex PCR; TCRdb stores just in-frame clones and leaves some out. The sample consists of around 36,000 clones, over 90% of them appearing once. Sample: unstimulated CD8+ T cells sorted from spleen or lymph node cells, taken before transplant. These receptors came from a human donor who was the organ donor for an intestinal transplant.

The chain combines TRBV30 with TRBJ2-2, with D unresolved. This CDR3 region has 12 residues. Germline V gives CDR1 GTSNPN, CDR2 SVGIG (reference sequence). Trimming removed 4 bases at V and 5 bases at J, with 8 bases between. The CDR3 loop is CAWTPDTGELFF. For the CDR3, the DNA is TGTGCCTGGACTCCCGATACCGGGGAGCTGTTTTTT.

This chain joins TRBV5-4 and TRBJ1-2, with unresolved D. The CDR3 runs 14 residues. The V end lost 2 bases, the J end lost 6 bases, and 14 bases lay between the germline ends. Germline V gene lookup returns CDR1 SGHNT and CDR2 YYREEE (reference sequence). For the CDR3, the DNA is TGTGCCAGCAGCTTTCTACCGGGAGAGGATGGCTACACCTTC. It codes for CASSFLPGEDGYTF.

The chain links TRBV4-1 to TRBJ2-6, with D unclear. V was pared by 0 bases and J by 0 bases, with 6 bases between. The V gene's germline CDR1 is MGHRA and CDR2 YSYEKL. The CDR3 consists of 16 residues. CDR3 residues: CASSQDGASGANVLTF. The CDR3 region has the DNA TGCGCCAGCAGCCAAGATGGTGCCTCTGGGGCCAACGTCCTGACTTTC.

The rearrangement uses TRBV4-3 and TRBJ2-2; 10 bases agree with TRBD2. J was trimmed by 1 base and V by 3 bases; bases with no gene match: 8. This CDR3 spans 18 amino acids. The V gene's germline CDR1 is LGHNA and CDR2 YSLEER. The CDR3 DNA sequence: TGCGCCAGCAGCCAGACCCACCCTAGCGGGGGGAACACCGGGGAGCTGTTTTTT. It codes for CASSQTHPSGGNTGELFF.

The chain is built from TRBV21-1 and TRBJ2-7. TRBV21-1 is a pseudogene segment. CDR3 length: 14 amino acids. The CDR3 DNA follows: TGTGCCAGCAGCTCAAGTCGGCTGTCCTACGAGCAGTACTTC. Translation gives CASSSSRLSYEQYF.

The V gene is TRBV11-2, the J gene TRBJ2-7; D ambiguous. Germline V gene sequence: CDR1 SGHAT, CDR2 FQNNGV. Trimming removed 4 bases from V and 8 bases from J, with 21 bases in between. CDR3 length: 15 amino acids. In DNA form, the CDR3 reads TGTGCCAGCAGCTCTCCCCGAGATTCTATGCTTAAGCAGTACTTC. Protein: CASSSPRDSMLKQYF.

The CDR3 DNA reads TGTGCCAGCAGCTTAGCGGGTACCCACTACAATGAGCAGTTCTTC. Translation gives CASSLAGTHYNEQFF. The chain links TRBV7-6 to TRBJ2-1; no clear D. V was cut by 0 bases and J by 3 bases, with 9 bases left in between. The CDR3 length is 15 residues. Germline CDR1 and CDR2: SGHVS and FNYEAQ.

This chain uses TRBV6-5 with TRBJ1-2; 7 bases are shared with TRBD1. This CDR3 has 16 residues. Per germline, CDR1 MNHEY and CDR2 SVGAGI. J gave up 3 bases and V 0 bases, and 7 bases lay outside the gene matches. CDR3 sequence (DNA): TGTGCCAGCAGTTACTCGACAGGGCCACTTGACTATGGCTACACCTTC. It is translated as CASSYSTGPLDYGYTF.

The rearrangement joins TRBV5-6 to TRBJ2-7, with TRBD2 identical over 8 bases. V was clipped by 0 bases and J by 3 bases; unmatched bases: 8. CDR1 is SGHDT and CDR2 is YYEEEE in the germline V gene. This CDR3 has 16 amino acids. As DNA, the CDR3 is TGTGCCAGCAGCTTGGCCTCGGGGGGGGATCTCTACGAGCAGTACTTC. Its protein product is CASSLASGGDLYEQYF.

The rearrangement joins TRBV4-1 to TRBJ2-5, with 10 bases that match TRBD2. The V gene end was trimmed by 0 bases and the J gene end by 7 bases; junction bases not matched to a gene: 5. This CDR3 comprises 15 residues. Germline CDR1 is MGHRA and CDR2 is YSYEKL. The CDR3 DNA reads TGCGCCAGCAGCCAAGAAGCGGGGGGGCCTAGGACCCAGTACTTC. This encodes CASSQEAGGPRTQYF.

This chain connects TRBV4-3 to TRBJ2-2; 12 bases are shared with TRBD1. This CDR3 has 18 amino acids. V dropped 0 bases and J dropped 2; count of bases not matched to a gene: 4. Germline CDR1 LGHNA, CDR2 YSLEER. The CDR3 bases are TGCGCCAGCAGCCAAGATCCGGGGACAGGGGGCAACACCGGGGAGCTGTTTTTT. This gives the protein CASSQDPGTGGNTGELFF.

V and J are TRBV2 and TRBJ2-7, with a weak D call TRBD2 (6 bases). V lost 7 bases, J lost 4 bases, and 14 bases lay in between. This CDR3 spans 13 amino acids. Germline V CDR1 and CDR2: SNHLY, FYNNEI. The CDR3 DNA sequence: TGTGCCAGCATAGGGACTGTCAAGTACGAGCAGTACTTC. Its protein is CASIGTVKYEQYF.

This rearrangement joins TRBV25-1 to TRBJ1-3; D is uncertain. CDR1 MGHDK and CDR2 SYGVNS come from the germline V gene. The V and J ends lost 5 bases and 9 bases respectively, with 11 bases between them. This CDR3 comprises 12 residues. CDR3 in DNA: TGTGCCAGCAGTTCCCCCGACATCACCATATATTTT. Protein product: CASSSPDITIYF.

The chain is built from TRBV20-1 and TRBJ2-5; D call uncertain. Germline assignment: CDR1 DFQATT and CDR2 SNEGSKA (reference sequence). The CDR3 consists of 11 residues. Between the trimmed V and J ends, which lost 7 bases and 5 bases, there was a span of 11 bases. The CDR3 loop reads CSGWVRETQYF. CDR3 bases: TGCAGTGGATGGGTACGGGAGACCCAGTACTTC.

CDR3 region: CASSFLGGETQYF. The CDR3 DNA reads TGTGCCAGCAGCTTTTTGGGTGGGGAGACCCAGTACTTC. V is TRBV7-7 and J is TRBJ2-5; D remains unclear. Germline V gives CDR1 SSHAT, CDR2 FNYEAQ (reference sequence). The CDR3 has 13 amino acids. With 3 bases removed from V and 5 bases from J, the gap between germline ends came to 10 bases.

As to this clone: The sample has other DNA sequences that encode this CDR3 too. This chain joins TRBV7-9 and TRBJ1-1; D is unclear. Germline V gene lookup returns CDR1 SEHNR and CDR2 FQNEAQ (reference sequence). The CDR3 contains 11 residues. V was cut by 1 base and J by 4 bases, with 1 base left in between. This CDR3 reads CASSLGTEAFF. CDR3 DNA sequence: TGTGCCAGCAGCTTAGGCACTGAAGCTTTCTTT.

The sample holds one count of this clone. DNA of the CDR3: TGTGCCAGAAGCTTGGTGAGACAGGGCTTGGCCGAGCAGTACTTC. It yields the protein CARSLVRQGLAEQYF. This sequence joins TRBV5-3 and TRBJ2-7, with TRBD1 matching 7 bases. TRBV5-3 falls under the ORF class, with uncertain function. The CDR3 has 15 residues. V was pared by 0 bases and J by 6 bases, with 9 bases of the junction left unmatched.

The chain links TRBV4-3 to TRBJ2-7; D may be TRBD2 (5 bases). Trimming took 0 bases from V and 0 from J, leaving 15 bases between them. Germline-derived CDR1 and CDR2 are LGHNA and YSLEER. This CDR3 comprises 17 residues. The CDR3 DNA reads as TGCGCCAGCAGCCAAGAGTCTAGAGCGGACCTCTCCTACGAGCAGTACTTC. Residues: CASSQESRADLSYEQYF.

The CDR3 is CASSIGPGLANTGELFF. The CDR3 DNA reads as TGTGCCAGTAGTATAGGACCGGGACTAGCGAACACCGGGGAGCTGTTTTTT. V and J are TRBV19 and TRBJ2-2, with TRBD2 identical over 8 bases. With 1 base clipped from V and 0 bases from J, the junction kept 4 bases outside the gene matches. Per germline, CDR1 LNHDA and CDR2 SQIVND (reference sequence). The CDR3 is made up of 17 amino acids.

The J gene is TRBJ1-1, the V gene TRBV30; D gene unclear. The CDR3 totals 12 residues. CDR1 and CDR2 from the germline V gene are GTSNPN and SVGIG (reference sequence). The V end was cut by 0 bases, the J end by 6 bases, with 8 bases between. This CDR3 is CAWSVLGSEAFF. The CDR3 nucleotides are TGTGCCTGGAGTGTGTTAGGGTCTGAAGCTTTCTTT.